The 8 T cell receptor beta chains below come from one sample, sequenced in a study of blood T cell repertoires in COVID-19. Clones were sequenced by immunoSEQ multiplex PCR, and TCRdb holds only the in-frame ones, with some missing. The data contain more than 200,000 clones, 86% of them seen just once; the ten biggest clones take up about a tenth. Input material: peripheral blood. All receptors come from a woman aged 45-60 years with COVID-19, enrolled during active disease.

The chain uses TRBV6-1 and TRBJ2-6, with D possibly matching TRBD1 (5 bases). This CDR3 is built from 17 residues. Germline loops: CDR1 MNHNS, CDR2 SASEGT. The V gene lost 2 bases and the J gene lost 2 bases, with 13 bases spanning the gap. The CDR3 coding sequence is TGTGCCAGCAGTGAAATAAATCAGGGAACTGGGGCCAACGTCCTGACTTTC. Translating it yields CASSEINQGTGANVLTF.

V usage is TRBV18 and J usage is TRBJ2-7, with D possibly TRBD1 on 7 matching bases. CDR1 and CDR2 from the germline V gene are KGHSH and LQKENI. V was trimmed by 4 bases and J by 4 bases, leaving 14 bases between them. The CDR3 spans 14 residues. The chain's CDR3 is CASSLRGTEYEQYV. In DNA form, the CDR3 reads TGTGCCAGCTCACTGCGCGGGACAGAGTACGAGCAGTACGTC.

This chain links TRBV5-1 with TRBJ1-1, with D unclear. Germline V gene lookup returns CDR1 SGHRS and CDR2 YFSETQ. The CDR3 runs to 13 residues. Between the trimmed V and J ends, which lost 3 bases and 0 bases, there was a span of 6 bases. The CDR3 is CASSSTLNTEAFF. The CDR3 bases are TGCGCCAGCAGCTCAACATTGAACACTGAAGCTTTCTTT. The whole variable domain, remainder taken from reference TRBV5-1 and TRBJ1-1, is KAGVTQTPRYLIKTRGQQVTLSCSPISGHRSVSWYQQTPGQGLQFLFEYFSETQRNKGNFPGRFSGRQFSNSRSEMNVSTLELGDSALYLCASSSTLNTEAFFGQGTRLTVV.

The chain is built from TRBV7-9 and TRBJ2-1; 12 bases are a match to TRBD2. Losses at the gene ends were 4 bases for V and 6 bases for J; bases not matched to a gene: 10. From germline, CDR1 is SEHNR and CDR2 FQNEAQ (reference sequence). The CDR3 is 17 residues long. For the CDR3, the DNA is TGTGCCAGCAGCTCCCAGAGGCTAGCGGGGGGGCTCAATGAGCAGTTCTTC. Its translation is CASSSQRLAGGLNEQFF.

The chain carries TRBV25-1 and TRBJ1-3; unclear D gene. Trimming stripped 1 base from V and 1 base from J, with 11 bases between. Germline CDR1 and CDR2: MGHDK and SYGVNS. This CDR3 spans 16 amino acids. CDR3 residues: CASSELRYGSGNTIYF. The CDR3 DNA follows: TGTGCCAGCAGTGAATTGCGGTATGGGTCTGGAAACACCATATATTTT.

The CDR3 DNA sequence: TGTGCCAGCAGTCGCCGGGGGGTTGAGGGCTACACCTTC. Encoded protein: CASSRRGVEGYTF. This rearrangement joins TRBV2 to TRBJ1-2; D is perhaps TRBD1 (5 bases). Germline V gene sequence: CDR1 SNHLY, CDR2 FYNNEI. V gave up 5 bases and J gave up 8 bases, with 15 bases separating them. The CDR3 contains 13 residues.

The chain has TRBV2 and TRBJ1-1; TRBD1 might be the D (5 bases). Trimming left V 7 bases short and J 3 bases short, with 24 bases between. The CDR3 runs to 17 residues. Germline CDR1 reads SNHLY; CDR2 reads FYNNEI. The DNA of the CDR3 is TGTGCCAGCACCCAGGGTCTCACTGGATGGGGTGACACTGAAGCTTTCTTT. It yields the protein CASTQGLTGWGDTEAFF.

The chain joins TRBV19 to TRBJ2-3; TRBD2 matches at 7 bases. Looked up from germline, CDR1 is LNHDA and CDR2 is SQIVND (reference sequence). With V trimmed by 3 bases and J by 0 bases, 6 bases remained unmatched. The CDR3 loop spans 16 amino acids. As DNA, the CDR3 is TGTGCCAGTAGTATCGCACCGGGACTAAGCACAGATACGCAGTATTTT. It translates to CASSIAPGLSTDTQYF.